This TCR beta chain was recovered during a study of blood T cells in healthy people across ages. The V and J ends lost 7 bases and 5 bases respectively, with 17 bases between them. The length of the CDR3 is 14 residues. Germline V gene lookup returns CDR1 KGHDR and CDR2 SFDVKD. Isolating PBMCs gave at least 7 million of these cells per sample. For the second PCR, which ran for roughly 7 to 11 cycles, a sample-barcoded 5' primer and a J-beta primer mix were used. TCRdb re-analysed the 5' RACE reads in MiXCR, keeping a single row per CDR3 protein. The table has under 1 million distinct CDR3 sequences, 40% to 50% seen once; the top ten hold roughly 19%.

This chain joins TRBV24-1 and TRBJ2-7; possible D gene TRBD1, 5 bases. Material for sequencing was blood. This receptor was identified in a man aged 60 to 69 in good health. CDR3 DNA sequence: TGTGCCACCAGCCAGGGTCGTGTATCGAACGAGCAGTACTTC. It is translated as CATSQGRVSNEQYF.